Below, 18 T cell receptor beta chains from the same sample are listed, as sequenced in a study of blood T cell repertoires in COVID-19. TCRdb's copy holds only in-frame clones and misses some; the assay was immunoSEQ multiplex PCR. This table has some 350,000 clones, roughly 90% appearing once. The sequencing input was peripheral blood. These receptors were obtained from a woman in her 70s with COVID-19, enrolled during active disease.

The V and J genes are TRBV7-2 and TRBJ1-2; TRBD1 aligns across 12 bases. The CDR3 is 14 residues long. The germline V gene encodes CDR1 SGHTA and CDR2 FQGNSA. J lost 5 bases, V lost 5 bases, and 3 bases had no gene match. CDR3 residues: CASSGDRGQYGYTF. DNA of the CDR3: TGTGCCAGCAGCGGGGACAGGGGGCAGTATGGCTACACCTTC.

The chain carries TRBV24-1 and TRBJ2-1; 12 bases align to TRBD2. The germline gives CDR1 KGHDR, CDR2 SFDVKD. V was clipped by 7 bases and J by 2 bases; unmatched bases: 5. This CDR3 has 16 amino acids. This CDR3 is CATSATSGGPYNEQFF. The DNA of the CDR3 is TGTGCCACCAGCGCGACTAGCGGGGGACCCTACAATGAGCAGTTCTTC.

V gene TRBV7-2 combines with J gene TRBJ1-2; 9 nucleotides match TRBD1. This CDR3 has 14 amino acids. Germline V gives CDR1 SGHTA, CDR2 FQGNSA. Unmatched junction bases numbered 6, after V lost 4 bases and J lost 6 bases. CDR3 loop: CASSYGTGRDGYTF. Written as DNA, the CDR3 is TGTGCCAGCAGCTACGGGACAGGGAGGGATGGCTACACCTTC.

This chain joins TRBV2 and TRBJ2-7, with a possible D match to TRBD2 (5 bases). Looked up from germline, CDR1 is SNHLY and CDR2 is FYNNEI. Deletions cut 4 bases from V and 7 bases from J, with 17 bases between. The CDR3 covers 14 residues. The CDR3 nucleotides read TGTGCCAGCAGTGCTAGGTCGATCACGGGGGAGCAGTACTTC. This codes for CASSARSITGEQYF.

The J gene is TRBJ1-3, the V gene TRBV10-3; 8 bases fit TRBD1. The germline V gene has CDR1 ENHRY and CDR2 SYGVKD. Trimming at V came to 5 bases and at J to 3 bases, leaving 6 bases not matched to a gene. The CDR3 consists of 15 residues. CDR3 region: CAISQDRGRGNTIYF. The CDR3 DNA reads TGTGCCATCAGTCAAGACAGGGGACGTGGAAACACCATATATTTT.

The rearrangement links TRBV7-7 to TRBJ2-7, with 8 bases lining up with TRBD2. The germline gives CDR1 SSHAT, CDR2 FNYEAQ (reference sequence). This CDR3 spans 15 amino acids. With 1 base clipped from V and 2 bases from J, the junction kept 4 bases outside the gene matches. The CDR3 reads CASSLGSGETYEQYF. In DNA form, the CDR3 reads TGTGCCAGCAGCTTAGGTAGCGGGGAGACCTACGAGCAGTACTTC.

The V gene is TRBV6-5, the J gene TRBJ1-5; D is ambiguous. Deletions cut 8 bases from V and 0 bases from J, with 14 bases between. Germline V gene sequence: CDR1 MNHEY, CDR2 SVGAGI. CDR3 length equals 15 residues. For the CDR3, the DNA is TGTGCCAGCTCGGTCCGACATTATAGCAATCAGCCCCAGCATTTT. Protein: CASSVRHYSNQPQHF.

The V call is TRBV19, the J call TRBJ1-1; no reliable D call. Germline CDR1 and CDR2: LNHDA and SQIVND (reference sequence). V lost 11 bases and J 2 bases, leaving 12 bases between the germline ends. The CDR3 contains 12 residues. This CDR3 reads CASRRSNTEAFF. The DNA for the CDR3 is TGTGCCTCGCGGCGCTCCAACACTGAAGCTTTCTTT.

This clone has just one count. The chain has TRBV27 and TRBJ1-1; D may be TRBD1 (6 bases). This CDR3 contains 16 residues. The germline gives CDR1 MNHEY, CDR2 SMNVEV (reference sequence). Deletions cut 3 bases from V and 4 bases from J, with 18 bases between. CDR3 residues: CASSFRYNREGTEAFF. The CDR3 DNA reads TGTGCCAGCAGTTTCCGATATAACAGGGAGGGCACTGAAGCTTTCTTT.

The chain carries TRBV6-7 and TRBJ2-7; 9 positions match TRBD1. TRBV6-7 is identified as an open reading frame with a role that is uncertain. The CDR3 loop spans 15 amino acids. Germline trimming cut 7 bases from V and 4 bases from J; bases unmatched to any gene: 11. The CDR3 DNA sequence: TGTGCCAGCACAGGACAGGGGATATCCTCTTACGAGCAGTACTTC. The encoded protein is CASTGQGISSYEQYF.

The chain uses TRBV24-1 and TRBJ1-4; D uncertain. The CDR3 totals 16 residues. From germline, CDR1 is KGHDR and CDR2 SFDVKD. The ends were cut back, 3 bases at V and 3 bases at J, with 13 bases in the middle. Here the CDR3 reads CATSDPGLGANEKLFF. The CDR3, as DNA: TGTGCCACCAGTGATCCGGGATTGGGTGCTAATGAAAAACTGTTTTTT.

This clone was observed once. V is TRBV6-5 and J is TRBJ1-4; TRBD1 is a possible D gene (6 bases). Germline V gives CDR1 MNHEY, CDR2 SVGAGI. This CDR3 has 14 amino acids. Trimming cost V 6 bases and J 6 bases, with 14 bases left between them. CDR3 residues: CASSPKGTYEKLFF. CDR3 DNA: TGTGCCAGCAGCCCCAAAGGGACATATGAAAAACTGTTTTTT.

The gene calls are TRBV23-1 and TRBJ1-5; 7 bases line up with TRBD1. TRBV23-1 qualifies as an ORF whose function is uncertain. This CDR3 spans 17 amino acids. The junction had 12 bases not matched to a gene; V was cut back by 7 bases and J by 0 bases. The CDR3 DNA is TGCGCCAGCACCCAAAATAGCAGGGGGACTAGCAATCAGCCCCAGCATTTT. Its protein is CASTQNSRGTSNQPQHF.

The sample holds a few counts of this clone. The J gene is TRBJ1-6, the V gene TRBV7-9; possible D gene TRBD1, 5 bases. The germline CDR1 and CDR2 sequences are SEHNR and FQNEAQ (reference sequence). V dropped 6 bases and J dropped 1 base, with 10 bases sitting between them. The CDR3 consists of 15 residues. DNA for the CDR3: TGTGCCAGCAGGTCGGGGGAGTCCTATAATTCACCCCTCCACTTT. This gives the protein CASRSGESYNSPLHF. Full variable domain (rest looked up from reference TRBV7-9 and TRBJ1-6): DTGVSQNPRHKITKRGQNVTFRCDPISEHNRLYWYRQTLGQGPEFLTYFQNEAQLEKSRLLSDRFSAERPKGSFSTLEIQRTEQGDSAMYLCASRSGESYNSPLHFGNGTRLTVT.

V gene TRBV11-2 combines with J gene TRBJ2-1, with TRBD1 matching 8 bases. The CDR3 extends over 13 amino acids. V lost 0 bases and J lost 15; bases outside the gene matches: 7. Looked up from germline, CDR1 is SGHAT and CDR2 is FQNNGV. In DNA form, the CDR3 reads TGTGCCAGCAGCTTAGATTGGACAGGGTCAGGGTTCTTC. Translation: CASSLDWTGSGFF.

The rearrangement uses TRBV9 and TRBJ1-6, with 7 bases fitting TRBD1. This CDR3 comprises 15 residues. CDR1 is SGDLS, CDR2 YYNGEE, per germline. J was trimmed by 5 bases and V by 9 bases; bases with no gene match: 11. Here the CDR3 reads CATGARTGDNSPLHF. CDR3 in DNA: TGTGCCACAGGGGCCCGGACAGGAGATAATTCACCCCTCCACTTT.

The chain joins TRBV15 to TRBJ2-1, with 10 bases aligning to TRBD2. This CDR3 has 15 amino acids. In germline, CDR1 is LNHNV, CDR2 YYDKDF (reference sequence). V lost 3 bases to trimming and J lost 5 bases; unmatched junction nucleotides: 4. CDR3 sequence: CATSRISGGDNEQFF. The DNA of the CDR3 is TGTGCCACCAGCAGGATCAGCGGGGGGGACAATGAGCAGTTCTTC.

V gene TRBV6-1 combines with J gene TRBJ1-2, with no clear D. V was clipped by 2 bases and J by 4 bases, with 11 bases between them. Germline-derived CDR1 and CDR2 are MNHNS and SASEGT. The CDR3 is made up of 14 amino acids. In nucleotides, the CDR3 is TGTGCCAGCAGTGAATCGACGGGGAGCTATGGCTACACCTTC. Amino acids: CASSESTGSYGYTF.